The T cell receptor beta chain under discussion was sequenced for a study of T cell repertoires in cytomegalovirus infection (dated by TCRdb to the late 2010s). Study-level background: Donor HLA type was relevant to the analysis, as public TCR beta signatures indicated carriage of CMV infection together with the matching HLA type.

Overall study results and their limits: The ex vivo response was dominated by HLA-C-restricted CMV-specific TCR beta clonotypes, and the single most frequent clonotype in two of eight donors was supplied by these HLA-C-restricted clonotypes. In both this cohort and an independent cohort of several hundred donors, the cumulative frequency of public TCR beta family members distinguished carriers of CMV infection plus the relevant HLA type.

The CDR3 measures 18 amino acids from cysteine to phenylalanine. The DNA shown is the 54-base CDR3, in frame from base 1. V is shortened by 6 bases, J by 1 base, and the region joining them spans 25 bases. In the case of this clonotype: Its binding antigen is unknown. Base qualities are missing; no much larger clone stands one base away.

Instrument used: Illumina HiSeq 1500. TCRdb trimmed the raw reads at Q25, called clones with MiXCR and kept productive beta chains. Rows with one shared CDR3 protein collapse into an entry with the most common genes and DNA. The sample table contains a few hundred thousand distinct CDR3 sequences; only one count was recorded for under 25% of them. Roughly 18% of the sample comes from the top ten. The sequence derives from a human donor in good health (CMV status not recorded). Some clones in this sample may be carry-over from other donors' samples. The specimen was CD8+ T cells from PBMCs. The rearranged chain carries TRBV12-3 or TRBV12-4 and TRBJ2-7; TRBD2 is a possible D gene, resting on 6 matching bases. The DNA is TGTGCCAGCAGCCTTATTCCCCGCTCGGCAGGGAGGTCCTACGAGCAGTACTTC. This encodes CASSLIPRSAGRSYEQYF.